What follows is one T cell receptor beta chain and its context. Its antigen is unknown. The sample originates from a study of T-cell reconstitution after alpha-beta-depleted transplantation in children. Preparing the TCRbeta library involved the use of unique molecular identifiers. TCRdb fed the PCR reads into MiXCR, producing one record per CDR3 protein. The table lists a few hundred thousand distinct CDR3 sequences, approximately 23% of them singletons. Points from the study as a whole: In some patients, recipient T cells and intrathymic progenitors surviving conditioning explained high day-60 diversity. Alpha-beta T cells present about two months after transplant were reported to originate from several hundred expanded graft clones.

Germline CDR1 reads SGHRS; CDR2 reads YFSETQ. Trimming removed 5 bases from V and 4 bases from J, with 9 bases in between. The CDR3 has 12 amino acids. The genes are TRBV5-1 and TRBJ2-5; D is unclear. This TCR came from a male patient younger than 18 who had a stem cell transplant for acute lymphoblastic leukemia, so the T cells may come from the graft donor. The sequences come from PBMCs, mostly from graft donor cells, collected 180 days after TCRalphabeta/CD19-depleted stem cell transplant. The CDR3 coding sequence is TGCGCCAGCAGAGCCGGGTCAGAGACCCAGTACTTC. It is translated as CASRAGSETQYF. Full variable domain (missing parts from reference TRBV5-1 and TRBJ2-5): KAGVTQTPRYLIKTRGQQVTLSCSPISGHRSVSWYQQTPGQGLQFLFEYFSETQRNKGNFPGRFSGRQFSNSRSEMNVSTLELGDSALYLCASRAGSETQYFGPGTRLLVL.